The clone carrying this TCR beta chain was seen a handful of times. The antigen is unknown. This record belongs to a study of beta chain features in type 1 diabetes. Reverse transcription of all isolated RNA meant that expressed TCRB transcripts were sequenced. Clones were sequenced by immunoSEQ multiplex PCR, and TCRdb holds only the in-frame ones, with some missing. The sample records hundreds of thousands of clones, about 14% being singletons. Study-level results: All four CD4+ subsets of Type 1 diabetes patients contained TCRB CDR3s that were moderately but significantly shorter.

Trimming took off 3 bases at V and 8 bases at J, with 22 bases between the two ends. Per germline, CDR1 MGHDK and CDR2 SYGVNS. This CDR3 region has 16 residues. Sorted populations all exceeded 95% purity. Sequencing input: naive CD4+ T cells from blood. This sequence joins TRBV25-1 and TRBJ1-2; D possibly corresponds to TRBD1 (5 bases). The TCR comes from a man between 18 and 35 years old with type 1 diabetes. The CDR3 sequence: CASSEDDPGALGGYTF. As DNA, the CDR3 is TGTGCCAGCAGTGAGGACGATCCCGGGGCGCTCGGGGGCTACACCTTC.